This TCR beta chain was captured in a study of T cell responses to AZD1222 COVID-19 vaccine. General study findings and limits: Within unmutated variant regions lay the reported targets of nearly half of spike-specific TCRs. Repertoires in all cases were sampled only once the peak T cell response had passed.

With regard to this clone: Its antigen is still unknown.

Some clones are missing from TCRdb's copy, which holds only in-frame ones; the method was immunoSEQ multiplex PCR. The sample lists more than 95,000 clones, around 84% occurring once. This clonotype was obtained from an adult who received the AZD1222 COVID-19 vaccine. This material consisted of peripheral blood, taken 28 days after the second AZD1222 dose.

CDR3 sequence reads: CASSPARANYGYTF. The CDR3 coding sequence is TGTGCCAGCAGCCCTGCAAGGGCCAACTATGGCTACACCTTC. V and J are TRBV9 and TRBJ1-2; D remains ambiguous. In germline, CDR1 is SGDLS, CDR2 YYNGEE. The CDR3 runs to 14 residues. Deletions cut 4 bases from V and 2 bases from J, with 12 bases between.